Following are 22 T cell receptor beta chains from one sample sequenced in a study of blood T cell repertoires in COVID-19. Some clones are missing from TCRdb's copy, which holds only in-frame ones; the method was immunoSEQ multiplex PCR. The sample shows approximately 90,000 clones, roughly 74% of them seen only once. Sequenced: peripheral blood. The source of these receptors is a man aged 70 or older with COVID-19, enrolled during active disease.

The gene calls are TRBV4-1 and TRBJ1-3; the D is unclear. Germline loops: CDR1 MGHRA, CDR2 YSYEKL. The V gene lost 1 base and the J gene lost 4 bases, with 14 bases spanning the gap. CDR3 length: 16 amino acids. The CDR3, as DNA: TGCGCCAGCAGCCAAGCCGGGAGCCATTGGGGAAACACCATATATTTT. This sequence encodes CASSQAGSHWGNTIYF.

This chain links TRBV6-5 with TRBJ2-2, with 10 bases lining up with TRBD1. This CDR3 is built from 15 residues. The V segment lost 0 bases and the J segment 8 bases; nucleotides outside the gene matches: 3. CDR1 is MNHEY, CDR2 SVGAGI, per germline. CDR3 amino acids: CASSYSTGGKGELFF. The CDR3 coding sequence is TGTGCCAGCAGTTACTCGACAGGGGGCAAAGGGGAGCTGTTTTTT.

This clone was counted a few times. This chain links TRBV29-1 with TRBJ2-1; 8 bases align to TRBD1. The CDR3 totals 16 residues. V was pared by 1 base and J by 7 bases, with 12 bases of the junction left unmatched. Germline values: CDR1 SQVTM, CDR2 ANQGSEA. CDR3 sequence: CSVEAGGAGSVNEQFF. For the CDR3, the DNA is TGCAGCGTTGAAGCAGGGGGCGCGGGGTCCGTGAATGAGCAGTTCTTC.

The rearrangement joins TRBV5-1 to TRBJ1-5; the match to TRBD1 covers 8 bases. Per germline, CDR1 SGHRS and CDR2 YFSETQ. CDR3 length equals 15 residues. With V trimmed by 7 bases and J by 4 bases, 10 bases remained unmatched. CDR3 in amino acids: CASQLTGGGNQPQHF. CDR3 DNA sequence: TGCGCCAGCCAACTAACAGGGGGTGGAAATCAGCCCCAGCATTTT.

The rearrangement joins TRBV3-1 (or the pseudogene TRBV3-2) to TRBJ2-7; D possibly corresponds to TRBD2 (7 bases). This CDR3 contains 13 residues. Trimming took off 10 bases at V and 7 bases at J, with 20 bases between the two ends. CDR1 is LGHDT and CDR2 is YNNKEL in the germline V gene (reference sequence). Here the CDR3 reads CATVGGPTREQYF. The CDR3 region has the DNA TGTGCCACAGTGGGGGGGCCCACCCGGGAGCAGTACTTC.

The CDR3, as DNA: TGTGCCAGTAGTGGGACAGCCTTACAAGAGACCCAGTACTTC. Protein product: CASSGTALQETQYF. V and J are TRBV19 and TRBJ2-5; TRBD1 agrees at 7 bases. V gave up 5 bases and J gave up 2 bases; unmatched junction bases: 5. The CDR3 loop spans 14 amino acids. Germline V gives CDR1 LNHDA, CDR2 SQIVND (reference sequence).

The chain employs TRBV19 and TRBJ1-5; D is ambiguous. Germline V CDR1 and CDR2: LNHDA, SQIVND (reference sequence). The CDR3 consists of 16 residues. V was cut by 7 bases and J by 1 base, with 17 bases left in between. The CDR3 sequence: CASTRGRGESNQPQHF. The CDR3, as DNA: TGTGCCAGTACCCGAGGACGGGGAGAGAGCAATCAGCCCCAGCATTTT.

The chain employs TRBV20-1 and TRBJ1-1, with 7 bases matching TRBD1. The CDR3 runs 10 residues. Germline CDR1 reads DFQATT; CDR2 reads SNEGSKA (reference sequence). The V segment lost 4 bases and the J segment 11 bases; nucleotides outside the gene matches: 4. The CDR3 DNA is TGCAGTGCTAACAGGGGAGAGGCTTTCTTT. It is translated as CSANRGEAFF.

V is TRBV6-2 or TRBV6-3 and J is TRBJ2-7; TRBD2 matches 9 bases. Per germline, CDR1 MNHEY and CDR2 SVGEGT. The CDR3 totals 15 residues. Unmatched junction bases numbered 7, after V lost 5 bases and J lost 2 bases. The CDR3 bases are TGTGCCAGCAGTATCGGACTAGCGAGTACCTACGAGCAGTACTTC. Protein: CASSIGLASTYEQYF.

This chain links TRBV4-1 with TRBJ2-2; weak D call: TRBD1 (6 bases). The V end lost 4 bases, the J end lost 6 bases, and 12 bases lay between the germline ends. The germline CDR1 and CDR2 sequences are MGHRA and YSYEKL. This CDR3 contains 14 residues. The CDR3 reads CASSRDEGAGELFF. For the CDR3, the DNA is TGCGCCAGCAGCCGCGATGAGGGGGCCGGGGAGCTGTTTTTT.

The CDR3 sequence: CASSQGDSSNYGYTF. CDR3 DNA: TGTGCCAGCAGCCAAGGGGACAGCTCGAACTATGGCTACACCTTC. The V and J genes are TRBV3-1 (or the pseudogene TRBV3-2) and TRBJ1-2; 7 bases line up with TRBD1. Germline CDR1 LGHDT, CDR2 YNNKEL (reference sequence). Germline trimming cut 1 base from V and 2 bases from J; bases unmatched to any gene: 4. The length of the CDR3 is 15 residues.

The CDR3 spells CASSFLSGSKEQYF. The CDR3 region has the DNA TGTGCCAGCAGTTTCCTTAGCGGTTCGAAAGAGCAGTACTTC. This sequence joins TRBV27 and TRBJ2-7; D is possibly TRBD2 (6 bases). Germline loops: CDR1 MNHEY, CDR2 SMNVEV (reference sequence). The length of the CDR3 is 14 residues. V lost 3 bases and J lost 7, with 16 bases in between.

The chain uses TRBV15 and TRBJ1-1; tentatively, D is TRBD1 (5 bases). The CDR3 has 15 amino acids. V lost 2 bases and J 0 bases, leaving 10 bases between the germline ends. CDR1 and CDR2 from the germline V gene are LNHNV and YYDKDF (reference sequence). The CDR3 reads CATSRWQGVNTEAFF. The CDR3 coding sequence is TGTGCCACCAGCAGATGGCAAGGGGTGAACACTGAAGCTTTCTTT.

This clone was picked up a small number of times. CDR3: CASSRSLGGETQYF. The DNA for the CDR3 is TGTGCCAGCAGCCGGAGTCTAGGGGGAGAGACCCAGTACTTC. The J gene is TRBJ2-5, the V gene TRBV14; TRBD1 might be the D (6 bases). The CDR3 spans 14 residues. The germline gives CDR1 SGHDN, CDR2 FVKESK. V dropped 4 bases and J dropped 4 bases, with 13 bases sitting between them.

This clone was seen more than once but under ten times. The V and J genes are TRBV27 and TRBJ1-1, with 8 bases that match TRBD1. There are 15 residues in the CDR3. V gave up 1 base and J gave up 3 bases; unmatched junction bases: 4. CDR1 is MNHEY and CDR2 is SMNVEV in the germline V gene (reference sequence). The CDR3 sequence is CASSLLQGEYTEAFF. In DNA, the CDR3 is TGTGCCAGCAGTTTATTACAGGGGGAGTACACTGAAGCTTTCTTT.

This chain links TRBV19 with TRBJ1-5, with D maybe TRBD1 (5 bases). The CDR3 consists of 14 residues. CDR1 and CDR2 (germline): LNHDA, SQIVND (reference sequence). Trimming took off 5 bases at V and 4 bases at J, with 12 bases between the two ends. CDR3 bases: TGTGCCAGTAGTCCAGGGAGGTTGAATCAGCCCCAGCATTTT. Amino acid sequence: CASSPGRLNQPQHF.

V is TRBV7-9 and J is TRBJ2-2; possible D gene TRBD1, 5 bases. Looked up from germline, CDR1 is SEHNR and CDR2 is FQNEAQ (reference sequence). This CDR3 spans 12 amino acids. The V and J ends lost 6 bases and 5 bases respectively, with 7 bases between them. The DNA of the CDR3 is TGTGCCAGCAGGGACAAAACCGGGGAGCTGTTTTTT. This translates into CASRDKTGELFF.

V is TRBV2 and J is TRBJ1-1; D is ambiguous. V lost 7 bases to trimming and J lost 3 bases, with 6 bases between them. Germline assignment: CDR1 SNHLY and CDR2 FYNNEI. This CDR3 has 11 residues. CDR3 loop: CASKRDTEAFF. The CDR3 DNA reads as TGTGCCAGCAAACGGGACACTGAAGCTTTCTTT.

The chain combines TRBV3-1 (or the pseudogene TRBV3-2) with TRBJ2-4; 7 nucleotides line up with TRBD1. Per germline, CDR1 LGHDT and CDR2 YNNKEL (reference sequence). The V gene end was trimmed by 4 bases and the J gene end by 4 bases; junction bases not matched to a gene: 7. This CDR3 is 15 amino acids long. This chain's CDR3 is CASSRMTGSKNIQYF. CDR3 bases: TGTGCCAGCAGCCGGATGACAGGGAGTAAAAACATTCAGTACTTC.

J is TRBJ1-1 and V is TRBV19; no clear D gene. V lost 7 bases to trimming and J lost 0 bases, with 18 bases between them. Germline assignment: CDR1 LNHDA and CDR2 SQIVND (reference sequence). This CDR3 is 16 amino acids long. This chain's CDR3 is CASNPGVNWVNTEAFF. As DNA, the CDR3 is TGTGCCAGTAACCCCGGGGTCAATTGGGTGAACACTGAAGCTTTCTTT.

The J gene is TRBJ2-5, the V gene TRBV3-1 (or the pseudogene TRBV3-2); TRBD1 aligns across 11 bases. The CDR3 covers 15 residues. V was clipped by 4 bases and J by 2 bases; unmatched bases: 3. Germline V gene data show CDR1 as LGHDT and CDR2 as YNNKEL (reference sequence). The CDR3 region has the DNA TGTGCCAGCAGCCTTTGGGACAGGGGGCAAGAGACCCAGTACTTC. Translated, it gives CASSLWDRGQETQYF.

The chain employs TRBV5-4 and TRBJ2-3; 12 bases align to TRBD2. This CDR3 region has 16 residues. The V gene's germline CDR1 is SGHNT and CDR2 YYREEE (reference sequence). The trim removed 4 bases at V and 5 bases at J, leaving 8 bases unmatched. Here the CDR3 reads CASSRASGGAIDTQYF. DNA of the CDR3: TGTGCCAGCAGCAGAGCTAGCGGGGGGGCGATAGATACGCAGTATTTT.